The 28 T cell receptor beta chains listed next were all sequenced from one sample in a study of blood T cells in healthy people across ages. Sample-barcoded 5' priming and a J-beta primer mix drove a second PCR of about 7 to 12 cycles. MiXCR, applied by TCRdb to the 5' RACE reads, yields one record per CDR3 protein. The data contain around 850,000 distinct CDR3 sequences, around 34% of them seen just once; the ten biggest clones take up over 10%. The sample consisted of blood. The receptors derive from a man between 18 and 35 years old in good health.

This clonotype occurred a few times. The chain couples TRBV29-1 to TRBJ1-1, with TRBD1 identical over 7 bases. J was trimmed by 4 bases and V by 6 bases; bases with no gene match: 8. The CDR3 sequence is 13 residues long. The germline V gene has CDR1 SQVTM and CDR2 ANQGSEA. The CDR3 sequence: CSVGRGMGTEAFF. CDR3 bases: TGCAGCGTAGGCAGGGGGATGGGCACTGAAGCTTTCTTT.

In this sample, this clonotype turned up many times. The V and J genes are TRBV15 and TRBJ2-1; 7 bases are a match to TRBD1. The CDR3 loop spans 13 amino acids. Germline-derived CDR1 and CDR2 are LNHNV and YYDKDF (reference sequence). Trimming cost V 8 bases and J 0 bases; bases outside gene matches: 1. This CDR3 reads CATGDSSYNEQFF. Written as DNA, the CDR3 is TGTGCCACCGGGGACAGCTCCTACAATGAGCAGTTCTTC.

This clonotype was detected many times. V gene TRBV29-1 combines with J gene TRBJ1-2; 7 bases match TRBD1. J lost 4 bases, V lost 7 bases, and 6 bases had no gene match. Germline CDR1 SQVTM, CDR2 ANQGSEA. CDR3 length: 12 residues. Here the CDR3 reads CSGKRQGYGYTF. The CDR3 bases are TGCAGCGGGAAAAGACAGGGCTATGGCTACACCTTC.

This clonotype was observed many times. CDR3 region: CASSRPGLVADTQYF. The CDR3 DNA reads TGTGCCAGCAGCCGCCCGGGGCTAGTGGCAGATACGCAGTATTTT. The V gene is TRBV5-4, the J gene TRBJ2-3, with D perhaps being TRBD1 or TRBD2 (5 bases each). The CDR3 totals 15 residues. Germline V CDR1 and CDR2: SGHNT, YYREEE (reference sequence). The ends were cut back, 4 bases at V and 4 bases at J, with 16 bases in the middle.

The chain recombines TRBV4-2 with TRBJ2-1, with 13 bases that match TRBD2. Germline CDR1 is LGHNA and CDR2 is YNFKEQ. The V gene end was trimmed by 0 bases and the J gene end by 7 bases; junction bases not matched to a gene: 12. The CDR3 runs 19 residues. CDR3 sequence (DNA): TGTGCCAGCAGCCAAGAAACCCGGGATGGACTAGCGGGAGCTAATGAGCAGTTCTTC. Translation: CASSQETRDGLAGANEQFF.

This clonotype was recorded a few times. CDR3 DNA: TGTGCCATCTCGGCAGGGACGGGCAATCAGCCCCAGCATTTT. As protein: CAISAGTGNQPQHF. This chain joins TRBV28 and TRBJ1-5; possibly TRBD1 for D (5 bases). Germline CDR1 reads MDHEN; CDR2 reads SYDVKM. The CDR3 is made up of 14 amino acids. Trimming cost V 10 bases and J 2 bases, with 15 bases left between them. The variable domain in full, with the rest retrieved from reference TRBV28 and TRBJ1-5, is DVKVTQSSRYLVKRTGEKVFLECVQDMDHENMFWYRQDPGLGLRLIYFSYDVKMKEKGDIPEGYSVSREKKERFSLILESASTNQTSMYLCAISAGTGNQPQHFGDGTRLSIL.

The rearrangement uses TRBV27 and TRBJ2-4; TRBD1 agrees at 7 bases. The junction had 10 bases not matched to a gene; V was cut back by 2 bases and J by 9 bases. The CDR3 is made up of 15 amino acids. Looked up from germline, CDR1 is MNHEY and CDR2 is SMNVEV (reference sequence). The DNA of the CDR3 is TGTGCCAGCAGTTTAAGTAGAGGGGGCAGTGGCATTCAGTACTTC. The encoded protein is CASSLSRGGSGIQYF.

The CDR3 region is CASSYSAAESGNTIYF. Written as DNA, the CDR3 is TGTGCCAGCAGTTACTCCGCGGCAGAGTCTGGAAACACCATATATTTT. The V call is TRBV6-6, the J call TRBJ1-3, with D uncertain. The germline V and J ends were trimmed by 0 bases and 1 base, with 10 bases remaining between them. Per germline, CDR1 MNHNY and CDR2 SVGAGI (reference sequence). This CDR3 contains 16 residues.

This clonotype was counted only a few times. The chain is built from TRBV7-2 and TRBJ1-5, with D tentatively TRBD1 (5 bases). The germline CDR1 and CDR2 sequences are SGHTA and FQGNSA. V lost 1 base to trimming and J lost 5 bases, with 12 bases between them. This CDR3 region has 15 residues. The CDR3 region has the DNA TGTGCCAGCAGCTTAGTCCCAGGGTATGATCAGCCCCAGCATTTT. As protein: CASSLVPGYDQPQHF.

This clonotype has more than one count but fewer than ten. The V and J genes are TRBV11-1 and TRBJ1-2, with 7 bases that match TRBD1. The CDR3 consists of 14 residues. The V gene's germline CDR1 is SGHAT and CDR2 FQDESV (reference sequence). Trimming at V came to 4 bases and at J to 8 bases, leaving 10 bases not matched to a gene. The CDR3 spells CASSSTTGIAGYTF. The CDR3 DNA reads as TGTGCCAGCAGCTCGACGACAGGGATCGCGGGCTACACCTTC.

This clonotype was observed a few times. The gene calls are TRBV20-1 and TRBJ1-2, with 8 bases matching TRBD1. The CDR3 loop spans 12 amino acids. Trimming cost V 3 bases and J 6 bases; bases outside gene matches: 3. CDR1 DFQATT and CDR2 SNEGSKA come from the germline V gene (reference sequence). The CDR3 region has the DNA TGCAGTGCTAGGGGGACAGGTGATGGCTACACCTTC. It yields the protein CSARGTGDGYTF.

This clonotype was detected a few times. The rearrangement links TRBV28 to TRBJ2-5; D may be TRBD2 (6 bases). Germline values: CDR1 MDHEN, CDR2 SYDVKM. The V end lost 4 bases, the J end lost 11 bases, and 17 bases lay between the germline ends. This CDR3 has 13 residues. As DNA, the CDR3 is TGTGCCAGCAGTTCGGGCAGGGAGGATGAGCAGTACTTC. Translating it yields CASSSGREDEQYF.

The CDR3 DNA reads as TGTGCCAGCAGTTACTCGCCGGGACAGGGGAACACTGAAGCTTTCTTT. It specifies CASSYSPGQGNTEAFF. The chain recombines TRBV6-6 with TRBJ1-1; 9 bases match TRBD1. V shed 0 bases and J 1 base; nucleotides not matched to a gene: 3. The CDR3 length is 16 residues. Per germline, CDR1 MNHNY and CDR2 SVGAGI (reference sequence).

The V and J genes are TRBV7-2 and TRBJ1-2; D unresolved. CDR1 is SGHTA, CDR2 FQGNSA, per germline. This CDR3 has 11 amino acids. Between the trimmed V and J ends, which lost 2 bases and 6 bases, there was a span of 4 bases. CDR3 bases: TGTGCCAGCAGCTTAAACCATGGCTACACCTTC. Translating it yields CASSLNHGYTF.

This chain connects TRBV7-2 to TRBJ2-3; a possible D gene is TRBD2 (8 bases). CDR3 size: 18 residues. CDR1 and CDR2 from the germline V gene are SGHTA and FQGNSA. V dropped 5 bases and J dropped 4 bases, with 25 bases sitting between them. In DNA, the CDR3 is TGTGCCAGCAGCCCAGGGGGGTCGTGGAGCGGGAGAGCAGATACGCAGTATTTT. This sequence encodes CASSPGGSWSGRADTQYF.

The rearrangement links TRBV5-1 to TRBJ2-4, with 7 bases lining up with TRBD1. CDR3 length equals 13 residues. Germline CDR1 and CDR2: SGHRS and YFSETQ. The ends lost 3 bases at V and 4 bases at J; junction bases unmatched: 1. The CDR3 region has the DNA TGCGCCAGCAGCTCGGGACAGAAAAACATTCAGTACTTC. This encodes CASSSGQKNIQYF.

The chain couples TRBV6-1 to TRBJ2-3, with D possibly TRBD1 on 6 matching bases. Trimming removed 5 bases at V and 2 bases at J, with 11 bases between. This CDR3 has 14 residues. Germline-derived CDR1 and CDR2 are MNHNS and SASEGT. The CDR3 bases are TGTGCCAGCAGTCAGGGGTTCTACACAGATACGCAGTATTTT. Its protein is CASSQGFYTDTQYF.

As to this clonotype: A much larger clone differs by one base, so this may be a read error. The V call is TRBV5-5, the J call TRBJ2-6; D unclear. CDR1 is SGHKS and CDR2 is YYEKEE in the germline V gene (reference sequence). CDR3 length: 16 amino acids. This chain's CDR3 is CTSSLSATSGANVLTF. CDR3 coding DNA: TGTACCAGCAGCTTGTCTGCTACCTCTGGGGCCAACGTCCTGACTTTC.

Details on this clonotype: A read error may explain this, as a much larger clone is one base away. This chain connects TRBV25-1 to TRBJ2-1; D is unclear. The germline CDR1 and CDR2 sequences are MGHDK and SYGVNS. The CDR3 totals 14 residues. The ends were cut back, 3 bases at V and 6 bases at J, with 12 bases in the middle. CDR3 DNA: TGTGCCAGCAGTGATAACATGCCGTCCAATGAGCAGTTCTTC. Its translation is CASSDNMPSNEQFF.

The DNA of the CDR3 is TGCAGTGCTCCTCTGGAAGAGGGCTCCTATAATTCACCCCTCCACTTT. As protein: CSAPLEEGSYNSPLHF. J is TRBJ1-6 and V is TRBV20-1, with D unclear. This CDR3 is built from 16 residues. In germline, CDR1 is DFQATT, CDR2 SNEGSKA (reference sequence). V lost 5 bases and J 0 bases, leaving 14 bases between the germline ends.

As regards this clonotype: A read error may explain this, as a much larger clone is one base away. The chain's CDR3 is CASSVTRGNEQFF. In nucleotides, the CDR3 is TGTGCCAGCAGTGTAACCAGGGGTAATGAGCAGTTCTTC. V usage is TRBV12-3 or TRBV12-4 and J usage is TRBJ2-1, with a possible D match to TRBD1 (6 bases). This CDR3 comprises 13 residues. V lost 5 bases, J lost 7 bases, and 12 bases lay in between.

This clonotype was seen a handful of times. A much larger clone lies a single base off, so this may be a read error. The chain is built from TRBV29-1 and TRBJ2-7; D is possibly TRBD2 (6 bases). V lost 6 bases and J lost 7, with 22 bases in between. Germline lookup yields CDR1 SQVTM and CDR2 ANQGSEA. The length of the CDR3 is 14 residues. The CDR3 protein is CSVARLGSYNEQYF. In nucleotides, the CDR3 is TGCAGCGTGGCCAGACTAGGTTCCTACAATGAGCAGTACTTC.

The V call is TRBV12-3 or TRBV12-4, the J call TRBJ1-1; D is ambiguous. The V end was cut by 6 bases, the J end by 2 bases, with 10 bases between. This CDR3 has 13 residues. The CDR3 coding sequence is TGTGCCAGCAGGGGCCAAGTAAACACTGAAGCTTTCTTT. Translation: CASRGQVNTEAFF.

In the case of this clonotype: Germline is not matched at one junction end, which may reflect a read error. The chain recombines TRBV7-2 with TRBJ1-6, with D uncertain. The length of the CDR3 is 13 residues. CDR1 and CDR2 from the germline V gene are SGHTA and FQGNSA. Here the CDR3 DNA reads TGTGCCAGCGTTCTGGACTATAATTCACCCCCCCACTTT. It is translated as CASVLDYNSPPHF. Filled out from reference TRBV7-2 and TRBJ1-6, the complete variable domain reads GAGVSQSPSNKVTEKGKDVELRCDPISGHTALYWYRQSLGQGLEFLIYFQGNSAPDKSGLPSDRFSAERTGGSVSTLTIQRTQQEDSAVYLCASVLDYNSPPHFGNGTRLTVT.

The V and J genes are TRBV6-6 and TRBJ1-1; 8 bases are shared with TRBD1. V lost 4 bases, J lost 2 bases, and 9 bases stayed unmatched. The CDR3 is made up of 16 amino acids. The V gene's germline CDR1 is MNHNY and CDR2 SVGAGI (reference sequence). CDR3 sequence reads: CASSSLDRVRNTEAFF. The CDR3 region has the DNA TGTGCCAGCAGTTCCCTGGACAGGGTGAGAAACACTGAAGCTTTCTTT.

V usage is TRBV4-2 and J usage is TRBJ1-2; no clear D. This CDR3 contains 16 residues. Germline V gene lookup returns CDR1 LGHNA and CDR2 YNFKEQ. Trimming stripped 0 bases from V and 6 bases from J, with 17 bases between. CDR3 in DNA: TGTGCCAGCAGCCAAGATTCCGGCTCCAAGGAGGATGGCTACACCTTC. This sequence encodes CASSQDSGSKEDGYTF.

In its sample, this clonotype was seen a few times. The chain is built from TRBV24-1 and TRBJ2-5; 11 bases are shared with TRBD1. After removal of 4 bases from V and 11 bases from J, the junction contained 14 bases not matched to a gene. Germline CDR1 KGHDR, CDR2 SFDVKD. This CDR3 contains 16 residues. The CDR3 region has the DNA TGTGCCACCAGTGACCCCTCCGGGACAGGGGGTAATGAGCAGTACTTC. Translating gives CATSDPSGTGGNEQYF.

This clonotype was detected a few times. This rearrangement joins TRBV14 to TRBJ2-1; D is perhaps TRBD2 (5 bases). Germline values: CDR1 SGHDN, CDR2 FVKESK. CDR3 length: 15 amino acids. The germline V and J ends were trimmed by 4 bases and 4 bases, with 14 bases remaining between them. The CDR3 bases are TGTGCCAGCAGCCCCTGGACGGGAAAGTACAATGAGCAGTTCTTC. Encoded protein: CASSPWTGKYNEQFF.